What follows are 24 T cell receptor beta chains derived from one specimen sequenced in a study of blood T cell repertoires in COVID-19. The data were produced by immunoSEQ multiplex PCR, yet TCRdb's version contains in-frame clones alone and is incomplete. The table records 150,000 to 200,000 clones, approximately 90% of them present only once. Source material: peripheral blood. Source of these receptors: a woman in her 30s with active or convalescent COVID-19.

The V gene is TRBV5-1, the J gene TRBJ2-3, with D perhaps TRBD1 (5 bases). V was clipped by 0 bases and J by 2 bases, with 10 bases between them. Germline-derived CDR1 and CDR2 are SGHRS and YFSETQ. The CDR3 loop spans 15 amino acids. The CDR3 here is CASSLGGPHTDTQYF. The DNA of the CDR3 is TGCGCCAGCAGCTTGGGGGGCCCACACACAGATACGCAGTATTTT.

The rearrangement links TRBV19 to TRBJ2-3; 7 nucleotides align to TRBD1. V dropped 4 bases and J dropped 7; count of bases not matched to a gene: 8. The germline gives CDR1 LNHDA, CDR2 SQIVND (reference sequence). This CDR3 has 14 amino acids. The CDR3 reads CASSKSGQINTQYF. The DNA for the CDR3 is TGTGCCAGTAGTAAGTCGGGACAGATTAATACGCAGTATTTT.

This rearrangement joins TRBV7-9 to TRBJ2-7, with a tentative D call TRBD2 (5 bases). This CDR3 comprises 14 residues. V was pared by 4 bases and J by 3 bases, with 13 bases between. Per germline, CDR1 SEHNR and CDR2 FQNEAQ (reference sequence). CDR3 loop: CASSSDSLNYEQYF. The CDR3 nucleotides are TGTGCCAGCAGCTCGGACTCCTTGAACTACGAGCAGTACTTC.

In DNA form, the CDR3 reads TGTGCCAGCAGTCCTTTCGACAGGGAAGAGACCCAGTACTTC. Residues: CASSPFDREETQYF. The rearrangement joins TRBV27 to TRBJ2-5, with 7 bases fitting TRBD1. The length of the CDR3 is 14 residues. J lost 3 bases, V lost 5 bases, and 6 bases had no gene match. CDR1 is MNHEY and CDR2 is SMNVEV in the germline V gene (reference sequence).

This clone was found a few times. V usage is TRBV20-1 and J usage is TRBJ1-6; D unclear. The V end lost 3 bases, the J end lost 9 bases, and 15 bases lay between the germline ends. CDR3 size: 14 residues. Germline CDR1 DFQATT, CDR2 SNEGSKA (reference sequence). In DNA form, the CDR3 reads TGCAGTGCTAGTCGTGGCAGTGTACGTTCACCCCTCCACTTT. Amino acids: CSASRGSVRSPLHF.

The rearrangement links TRBV5-4 to TRBJ1-1; D is unresolved. V lost 4 bases to trimming and J lost 2 bases, with 9 bases between them. The CDR3 contains 13 residues. Germline V lookup: CDR1 SGHNT, CDR2 YYREEE (reference sequence). In DNA form, the CDR3 reads TGTGCCAGCAGCCCGACTTTAAACACTGAAGCTTTCTTT. Translating gives CASSPTLNTEAFF. The full variable domain, in which reference TRBV5-4 and TRBJ1-1 provide the parts outside the CDR3, is ETGVTQSPTHLIKTRGQQVTLRCSSQSGHNTVSWYQQALGQGPQFIFQYYREEENGRGNFPPRFSGLQFPNYSSELNVNALELDDSALYLCASSPTLNTEAFFGQGTRLTVV.

This chain uses TRBV28 with TRBJ1-6, with a possible D match to TRBD1 (5 bases). Per germline, CDR1 MDHEN and CDR2 SYDVKM. Trimming took off 2 bases at V and 7 bases at J, with 6 bases between the two ends. The CDR3 covers 13 residues. The CDR3 sequence is CASSLGGNSPLHF. The CDR3 nucleotides read TGTGCCAGCAGTTTAGGGGGGAATTCACCCCTCCACTTT.

The rearrangement joins TRBV3-1 (or the pseudogene TRBV3-2) to TRBJ1-1; possibly TRBD1 for D (5 bases). Germline values: CDR1 LGHDT, CDR2 YNNKEL (reference sequence). Trimming left V 0 bases short and J 5 bases short, with 16 bases between. The CDR3 runs to 16 residues. For the CDR3, the DNA is TGTGCCAGCAGCCAAGAGGTAGGGGTCGGGGGAACTGAAGCTTTCTTT. It is translated as CASSQEVGVGGTEAFF.

This chain uses TRBV19 with TRBJ2-1; weak D call: TRBD2 (6 bases). The V end lost 3 bases, the J end lost 0 bases, and 9 bases lay between the germline ends. Germline loops: CDR1 LNHDA, CDR2 SQIVND (reference sequence). This CDR3 is 15 amino acids long. CDR3 amino acids: CASSMGGYSYNEQFF. For the CDR3, the DNA is TGTGCCAGTAGTATGGGGGGATACTCCTACAATGAGCAGTTCTTC.

The chain recombines TRBV11-2 with TRBJ1-5; D perhaps matches TRBD1 (6 bases). The V end lost 5 bases, the J end lost 0 bases, and 20 bases lay between the germline ends. CDR3 length: 18 residues. CDR1 is SGHAT, CDR2 FQNNGV, per germline. The CDR3 region has the DNA TGTGCCAGCAGCCCCAATGGCAGGGGACACTATAGCAATCAGCCCCAGCATTTT. It codes for CASSPNGRGHYSNQPQHF.

The chain has TRBV19 and TRBJ1-5; 7 bases align to TRBD1. Losses at the gene ends were 8 bases for V and 8 bases for J; bases not matched to a gene: 9. Germline CDR1 is LNHDA and CDR2 is SQIVND (reference sequence). The CDR3 has 13 amino acids. The CDR3 DNA follows: TGTGCCAGTTCGGACAGGCCCCGGGAGCCCCAGCATTTT. Encoded protein: CASSDRPREPQHF.

The J gene is TRBJ2-7, the V gene TRBV3-1 (or the pseudogene TRBV3-2); 11 bases are a match to TRBD2. The CDR3 extends over 16 amino acids. CDR1 is LGHDT and CDR2 is YNNKEL in the germline V gene (reference sequence). V shed 0 bases, J shed 4 bases, and the junction held 5 bases outside the gene matches. This CDR3 reads CASSQDVASGRYEQYF. The CDR3 DNA follows: TGTGCCAGCAGCCAAGATGTGGCTAGCGGGAGGTACGAGCAGTACTTC.

This sequence joins TRBV25-1 and TRBJ1-1; 7 bases align to TRBD1. Germline CDR1 and CDR2: MGHDK and SYGVNS. V was pared by 6 bases and J by 1 base, with 5 bases of the junction left unmatched. This CDR3 contains 14 residues. The CDR3 sequence: CASRPQGENTEAFF. CDR3 nucleotide sequence: TGTGCCAGCAGGCCTCAGGGGGAGAACACTGAAGCTTTCTTT.

The chain recombines TRBV29-1 with TRBJ2-7; TRBD1 agrees at 10 bases. Unmatched junction bases numbered 4, after V lost 6 bases and J lost 5 bases. The CDR3 has 12 amino acids. Germline values: CDR1 SQVTM, CDR2 ANQGSEA. The chain's CDR3 is CSVGGTGDEQYF. The CDR3 region has the DNA TGCAGCGTCGGGGGGACAGGGGACGAGCAGTACTTC.

The rearrangement uses TRBV5-1 and TRBJ1-3; no clear D gene. CDR3 length equals 12 residues. From germline, CDR1 is SGHRS and CDR2 YFSETQ. Deletions cut 4 bases from V and 14 bases from J, with 16 bases between. CDR3 protein: CASSEIRDLLYF. The CDR3 nucleotides are TGCGCCAGCAGCGAAATACGGGATTTACTATATTTT.

The rearrangement uses TRBV28 and TRBJ1-4; possible D gene TRBD1, 5 bases. In germline, CDR1 is MDHEN, CDR2 SYDVKM. This CDR3 contains 14 residues. V lost 3 bases to trimming and J lost 8 bases, with 13 bases between them. The CDR3 DNA reads as TGTGCCAGCAGTTTGGGGGGTTCGGAAGAAAAACTGTTTTTT. Protein product: CASSLGGSEEKLFF. Together with reference TRBV28 and TRBJ1-4, the CDR3 gives the full variable domain: DVKVTQSSRYLVKRTGEKVFLECVQDMDHENMFWYRQDPGLGLRLIYFSYDVKMKEKGDIPEGYSVSREKKERFSLILESASTNQTSMYLCASSLGGSEEKLFFGSGTQLSVL.

The chain recombines TRBV6-5 with TRBJ1-6, with 7 bases aligning to TRBD1. V shed 4 bases and J 9 bases; nucleotides not matched to a gene: 6. This CDR3 contains 14 residues. Germline V CDR1 and CDR2: MNHEY, SVGAGI. The CDR3 is CASSSSTGPSPLHF. The CDR3, as DNA: TGTGCCAGCAGTTCCTCGACAGGGCCTTCACCCCTCCACTTT.

The chain couples TRBV15 to TRBJ2-4, with D tentatively TRBD1 (6 bases). Germline loops: CDR1 LNHNV, CDR2 YYDKDF (reference sequence). The CDR3 is made up of 19 amino acids. Trimming removed 2 bases at V and 0 bases at J, with 20 bases between. The CDR3 is CATSRRTAYNFVAKNIQYF. The CDR3 DNA follows: TGTGCCACCAGCAGAAGGACAGCTTACAACTTCGTAGCCAAAAACATTCAGTACTTC.

The chain recombines TRBV3-1 (or the pseudogene TRBV3-2) with TRBJ1-4; 8 nucleotides agree with TRBD1. The CDR3 loop spans 17 amino acids. Germline CDR1 and CDR2: LGHDT and YNNKEL (reference sequence). Unmatched junction bases numbered 9, after V lost 1 base and J lost 5 bases. CDR3 sequence (DNA): TGTGCCAGCAGCCAAGTAAGGACAGGGAAGGTGAATGAAAAACTGTTTTTT. Protein product: CASSQVRTGKVNEKLFF.

V and J are TRBV10-2 and TRBJ1-2; TRBD1 might be the D (5 bases). V lost 7 bases to trimming and J lost 5 bases, with 11 bases between them. The length of the CDR3 is 12 residues. Germline values: CDR1 WSHSY, CDR2 SAAADI. The CDR3 DNA follows: TGCGCCAGCATGTCGGGGGAATATGGCTACACCTTC. Translating it yields CASMSGEYGYTF.

This clone appeared a single time. This chain links TRBV5-1 with TRBJ1-2, with 7 bases fitting TRBD1. CDR1 and CDR2 from the germline V gene are SGHRS and YFSETQ. The ends lost 4 bases at V and 8 bases at J; junction bases unmatched: 8. This CDR3 contains 13 residues. CDR3: CASSLGQDVGYTF. The CDR3 coding sequence is TGCGCCAGCAGCCTCGGACAGGATGTAGGCTACACCTTC.

The chain combines TRBV18 with TRBJ2-3, with TRBD2 identical over 9 bases. CDR1 and CDR2 (germline): KGHSH, LQKENI. CDR3 size: 15 residues. Trimming at V came to 5 bases and at J to 2 bases, leaving 5 bases not matched to a gene. The CDR3: CASSELAGNTDTQYF. The DNA of the CDR3 is TGTGCCAGCTCAGAGCTAGCGGGGAACACAGATACGCAGTATTTT.

This rearrangement joins TRBV9 to TRBJ2-1; the match to TRBD2 covers 11 bases. The CDR3 is 17 residues long. Per germline, CDR1 SGDLS and CDR2 YYNGEE. The V segment lost 4 bases and the J segment 7 bases; nucleotides outside the gene matches: 13. The CDR3 nucleotides read TGTGCCAGCAGCCCCCTAGCGGGGGGCCGGGTCTGGAATGAGCAGTTCTTC. Protein sequence: CASSPLAGGRVWNEQFF.

This clone was recorded once. V and J are TRBV18 and TRBJ1-6; weak D call: TRBD1 (5 bases). V was shortened by 3 bases and J by 8 bases, with 11 bases between the two germline ends. This CDR3 contains 14 residues. Germline CDR1 reads KGHSH; CDR2 reads LQKENI. In DNA form, the CDR3 reads TGTGCCAGCTCACCCGCCAGGGAGGATTCACCCCTCCACTTT. Its translation is CASSPAREDSPLHF. Filled out from reference TRBV18 and TRBJ1-6, the complete variable domain reads NAGVMQNPRHLVRRRGQEARLRCSPMKGHSHVYWYRQLPEEGLKFMVYLQKENIIDESGMPKERFSAEFPKEGPSILRIQQVVRGDSAAYFCASSPAREDSPLHFGNGTRLTVT.